These 2 T cell receptor beta chains share one sample of origin, sequenced in a study of siplizumab effects on memory and regulatory T cells. The method was immunoSEQ multiplex PCR; TCRdb's version includes in-frame clones alone and lacks a portion of them. This sample has approximately 100,000 clones; roughly 92% occur once, and the top ten carry about 0.62%. Sequencing used Tregs sorted from blood. Receptor source: a human donor in good health.

The rearrangement uses TRBV2 and TRBJ2-5; perhaps TRBD1 as D (5 bases). The CDR3 extends over 13 amino acids. V was pared by 7 bases and J by 0 bases, with 9 bases between. Germline CDR1 and CDR2: SNHLY and FYNNEI. CDR3 region: CASIRDYQETQYF. The CDR3, as DNA: TGTGCCAGCATCAGGGATTACCAAGAGACCCAGTACTTC.

The chain joins TRBV5-5 to TRBJ2-3; 7 nucleotides agree with TRBD2. This CDR3 has 15 amino acids. From germline, CDR1 is SGHKS and CDR2 YYEKEE (reference sequence). V shed 2 bases, J shed 2 bases, and the junction held 5 bases outside the gene matches. CDR3 DNA sequence: TGTGCCAGCAGCTTTCTGGGAGGGCTCACAGATACGCAGTATTTT. Translating gives CASSFLGGLTDTQYF. The variable domain in full, completed from reference TRBV5-5 and TRBJ2-3, reads DAGVTQSPTHLIKTRGQQVTLRCSPISGHKSVSWYQQVLGQGPQFIFQYYEKEERGRGNFPDRFSARQFPNYSSELNVNALLLGDSALYLCASSFLGGLTDTQYFGPGTRLTVL.